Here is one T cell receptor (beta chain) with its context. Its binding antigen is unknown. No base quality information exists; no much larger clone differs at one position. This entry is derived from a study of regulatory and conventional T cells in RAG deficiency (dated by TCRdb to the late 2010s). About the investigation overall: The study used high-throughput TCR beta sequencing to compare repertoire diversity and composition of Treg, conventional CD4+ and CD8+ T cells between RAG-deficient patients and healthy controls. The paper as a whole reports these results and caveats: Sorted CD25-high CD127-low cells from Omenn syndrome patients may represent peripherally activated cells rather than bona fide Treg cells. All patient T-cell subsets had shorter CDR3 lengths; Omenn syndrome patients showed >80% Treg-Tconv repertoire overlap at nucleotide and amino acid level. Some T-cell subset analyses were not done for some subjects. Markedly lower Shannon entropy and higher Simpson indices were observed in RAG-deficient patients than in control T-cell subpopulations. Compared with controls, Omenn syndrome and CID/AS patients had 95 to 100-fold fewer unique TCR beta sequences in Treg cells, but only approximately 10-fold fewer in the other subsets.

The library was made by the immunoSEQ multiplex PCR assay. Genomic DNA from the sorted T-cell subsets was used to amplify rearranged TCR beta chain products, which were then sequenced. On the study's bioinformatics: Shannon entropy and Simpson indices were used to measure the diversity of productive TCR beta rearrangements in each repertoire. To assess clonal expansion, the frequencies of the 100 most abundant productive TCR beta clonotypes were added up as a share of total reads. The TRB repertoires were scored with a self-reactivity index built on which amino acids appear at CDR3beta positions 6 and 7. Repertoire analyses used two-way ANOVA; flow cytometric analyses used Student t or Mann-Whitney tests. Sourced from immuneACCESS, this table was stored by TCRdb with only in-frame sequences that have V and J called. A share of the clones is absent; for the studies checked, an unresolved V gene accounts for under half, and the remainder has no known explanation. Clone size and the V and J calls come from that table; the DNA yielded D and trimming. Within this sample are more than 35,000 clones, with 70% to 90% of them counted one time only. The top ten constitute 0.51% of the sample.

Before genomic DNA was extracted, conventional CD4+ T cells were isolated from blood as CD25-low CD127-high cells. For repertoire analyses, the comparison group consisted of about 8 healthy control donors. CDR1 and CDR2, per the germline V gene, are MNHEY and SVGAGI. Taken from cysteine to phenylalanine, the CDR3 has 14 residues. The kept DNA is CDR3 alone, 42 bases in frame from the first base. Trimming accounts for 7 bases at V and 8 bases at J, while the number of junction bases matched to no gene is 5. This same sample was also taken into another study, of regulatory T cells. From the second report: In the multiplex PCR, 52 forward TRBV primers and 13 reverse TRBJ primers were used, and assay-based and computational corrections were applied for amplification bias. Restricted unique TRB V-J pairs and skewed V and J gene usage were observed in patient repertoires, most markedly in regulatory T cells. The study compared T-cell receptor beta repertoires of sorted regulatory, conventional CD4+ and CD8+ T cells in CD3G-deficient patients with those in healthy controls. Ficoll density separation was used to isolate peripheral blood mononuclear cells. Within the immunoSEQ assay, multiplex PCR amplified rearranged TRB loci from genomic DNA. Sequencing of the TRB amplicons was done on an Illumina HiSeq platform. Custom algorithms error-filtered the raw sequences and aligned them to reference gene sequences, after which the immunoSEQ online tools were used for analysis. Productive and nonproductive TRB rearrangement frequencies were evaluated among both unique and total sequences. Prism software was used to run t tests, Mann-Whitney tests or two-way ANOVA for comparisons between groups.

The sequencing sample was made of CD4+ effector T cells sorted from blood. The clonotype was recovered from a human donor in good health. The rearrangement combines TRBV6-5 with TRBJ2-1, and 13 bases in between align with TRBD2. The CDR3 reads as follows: CASKLAGGQDEQFF. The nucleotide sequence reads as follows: TGTGCCAGCAAACTAGCGGGGGGGCAAGATGAGCAGTTCTTC.